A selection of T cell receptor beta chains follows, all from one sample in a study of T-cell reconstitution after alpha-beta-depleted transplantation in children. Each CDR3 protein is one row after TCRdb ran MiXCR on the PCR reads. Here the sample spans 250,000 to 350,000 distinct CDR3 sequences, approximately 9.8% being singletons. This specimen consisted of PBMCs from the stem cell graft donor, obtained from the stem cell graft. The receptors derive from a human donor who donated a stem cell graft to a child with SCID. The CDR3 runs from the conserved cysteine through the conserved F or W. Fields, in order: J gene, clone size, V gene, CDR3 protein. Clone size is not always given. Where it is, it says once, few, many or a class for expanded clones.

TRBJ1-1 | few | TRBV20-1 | CSAPDSMNTEAFF
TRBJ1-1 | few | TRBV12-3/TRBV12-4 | CASSWGVYLTEAFF
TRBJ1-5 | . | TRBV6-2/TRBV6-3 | CASSRRDFLNQPQHF
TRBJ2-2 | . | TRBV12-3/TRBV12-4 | CASSLLLGLDTGELFF
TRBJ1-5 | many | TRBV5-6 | CASSLKNRGSNQPQHF
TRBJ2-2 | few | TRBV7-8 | CASSPRQGYTGELFF
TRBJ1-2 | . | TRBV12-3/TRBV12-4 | CASGDRWSGYTF
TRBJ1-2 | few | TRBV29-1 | CSVENRANYGYTF
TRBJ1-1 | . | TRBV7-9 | CASSLAAWATEAFF
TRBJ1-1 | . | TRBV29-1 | CSVGPRVAENTEAFF
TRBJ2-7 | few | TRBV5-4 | CASRLGQGVGNEQYF
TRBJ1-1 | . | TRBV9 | CASSGTGQNTEAFF
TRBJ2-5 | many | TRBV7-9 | CASSATYQETQYF
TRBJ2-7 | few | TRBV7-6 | CASSSTGQGEQYF
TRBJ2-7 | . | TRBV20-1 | CSAMTSGDYEQYF
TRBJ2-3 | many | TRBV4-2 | CASSQDFGADTQYF
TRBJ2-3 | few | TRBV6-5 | CASSTIQGRGGTQYF
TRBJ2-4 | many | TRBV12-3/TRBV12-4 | CASSSTGTMRYLQYF
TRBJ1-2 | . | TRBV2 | CASSEGGGGYTF
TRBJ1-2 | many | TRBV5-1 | CASTNVDREGGYTF
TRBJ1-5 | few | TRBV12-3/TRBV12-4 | CASSLFGESSNQPQHF
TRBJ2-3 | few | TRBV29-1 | CSVQDRYSTDTQYF
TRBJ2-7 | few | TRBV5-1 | CASSLWDRAYEQYF
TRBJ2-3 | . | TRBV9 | CASSVGTSQVEGTQYF
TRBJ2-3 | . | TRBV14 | CASSPTDRVTDTQYF
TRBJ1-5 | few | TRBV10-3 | CAISEWAGDQPQHF
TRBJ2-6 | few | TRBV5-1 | CASSLRAGDSGANVLTF
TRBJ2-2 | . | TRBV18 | CASSPPGANAGSGELFF
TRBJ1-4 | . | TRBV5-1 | CASSNRDSNEKLFF
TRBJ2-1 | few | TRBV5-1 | CASSLDRDPYNEQFF
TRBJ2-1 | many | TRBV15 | CATSSMGSDPYNEQFF
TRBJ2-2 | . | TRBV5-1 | CASSKPGQGTGELFF
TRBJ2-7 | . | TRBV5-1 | CASSVTPRDPFSYEQYF
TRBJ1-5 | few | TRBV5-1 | CASSLDRGNQPQHF
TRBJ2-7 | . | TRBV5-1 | CASSRVWAGAVYEQYF
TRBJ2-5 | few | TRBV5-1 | CASSGLGGETQYF
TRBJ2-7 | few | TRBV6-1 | CASLPSGRTYEQYF
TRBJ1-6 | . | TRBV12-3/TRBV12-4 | CASSVGGNSPLHF
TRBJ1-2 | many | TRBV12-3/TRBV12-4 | CASSLDRANYGYTF
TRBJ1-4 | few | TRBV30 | CAWSPGQGPEKLFF
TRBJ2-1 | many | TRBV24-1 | CATSDPLYNEQFF
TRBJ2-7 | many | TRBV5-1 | CASSLWTDPYEQYF
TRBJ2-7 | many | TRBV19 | CASSIDRAYEQYF
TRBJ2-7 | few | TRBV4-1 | CASSQEGNLVYEQYF
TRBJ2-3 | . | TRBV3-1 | CATSQEGTGTDTQYF
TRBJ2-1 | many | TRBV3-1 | CASSQRFYNEQFF
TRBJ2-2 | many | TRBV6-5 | CASSSLQGNTGELFF
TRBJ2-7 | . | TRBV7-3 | CASSPTGGTHEQYF
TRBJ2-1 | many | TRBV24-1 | CATSDSPGQSSYNEQFF
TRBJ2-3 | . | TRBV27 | CASSLLQSTDTQYF
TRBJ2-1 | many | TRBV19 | CASSIVAGEQFF
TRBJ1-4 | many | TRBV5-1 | CASSLRGTNEKLFF
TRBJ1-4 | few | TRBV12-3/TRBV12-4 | CASTETVDEKLFF
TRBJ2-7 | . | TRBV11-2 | CASSLVGWDRGTYEQYF
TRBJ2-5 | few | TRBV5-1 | CASSLGVQVVETQYF
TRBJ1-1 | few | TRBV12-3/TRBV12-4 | CASQLSRGTEAFF
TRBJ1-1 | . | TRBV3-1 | CASSQETRVNTEAFF
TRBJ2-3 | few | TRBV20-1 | CSAEYRLAGGRGPDTQYF
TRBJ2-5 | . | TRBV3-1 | CASRRGTSGRQETQYF
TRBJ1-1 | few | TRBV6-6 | CASVERGAFF